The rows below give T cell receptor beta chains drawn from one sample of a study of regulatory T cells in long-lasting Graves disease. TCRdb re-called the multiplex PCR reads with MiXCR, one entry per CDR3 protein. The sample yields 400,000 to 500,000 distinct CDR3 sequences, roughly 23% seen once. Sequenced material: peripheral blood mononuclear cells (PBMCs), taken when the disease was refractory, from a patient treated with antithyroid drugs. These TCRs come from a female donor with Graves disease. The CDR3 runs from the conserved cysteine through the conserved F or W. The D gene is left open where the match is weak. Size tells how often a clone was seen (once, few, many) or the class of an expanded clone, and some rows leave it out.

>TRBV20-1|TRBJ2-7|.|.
CSATAPGYEQYF
TGCAGTGCTACGGCCCCGGGGTACGAGCAGTACTTC
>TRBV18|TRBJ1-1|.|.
CASSPGIRDTEAFF
TGTGCCAGCTCACCAGGGATCAGGGACACTGAAGCTTTCTTT
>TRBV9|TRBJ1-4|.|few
CASSVASRGNEKLFF
TGTGCCAGCAGCGTAGCTTCGCGGGGGAATGAAAAACTGTTTTTT
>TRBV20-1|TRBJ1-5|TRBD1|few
CSARQGASDQPQHF
TGCAGTGCGAGACAGGGGGCGTCGGATCAGCCCCAGCATTTT
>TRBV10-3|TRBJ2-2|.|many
CAISEGTSNTGELFF
TGTGCCATCAGTGAGGGGACATCGAACACCGGGGAGCTGTTTTTT
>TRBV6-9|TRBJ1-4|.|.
CASSYDSGSINEKLFF
TGTGCCAGCAGTTACGATTCAGGGTCTATTAATGAAAAACTGTTTTTT
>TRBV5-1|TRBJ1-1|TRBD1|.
CASSLDRKNTEAFF
TGCGCCAGCAGCCTGGACAGGAAAAACACTGAAGCTTTCTTT
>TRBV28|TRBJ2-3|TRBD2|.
CASSSISASGGDTQYF
TGTGCCAGCAGTTCCATTTCGGCTAGCGGGGGGGATACGCAGTATTTT
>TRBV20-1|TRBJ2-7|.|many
CSARDPGPGVEQYF
TGCAGTGCTAGAGATCCCGGGCCGGGAGTCGAGCAGTACTTC
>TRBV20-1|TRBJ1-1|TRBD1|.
CSAVRQGPPEAFF
TGCAGTGCCGTACGACAGGGTCCCCCTGAAGCTTTCTTT
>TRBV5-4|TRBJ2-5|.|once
CASNPEGQGETQYF
TGTGCCAGCAACCCCGAAGGGCAGGGAGAGACCCAGTACTTC
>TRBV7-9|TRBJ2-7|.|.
CASSPKPYGQYF
TGTGCCAGCAGTCCCAAACCATACGGGCAGTACTTC
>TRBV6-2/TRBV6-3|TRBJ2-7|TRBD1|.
CASSYFPLRTGTYEQYF
TGTGCCAGCAGTTACTTTCCCCTAAGGACAGGGACCTACGAGCAGTACTTC
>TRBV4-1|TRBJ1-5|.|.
CASSQGGEGQPQHF
TGCGCCAGCAGCCAAGGGGGCGAGGGTCAGCCCCAGCATTTT
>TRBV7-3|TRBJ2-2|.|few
CASQPPWGTGELFF
TGTGCCAGCCAGCCTCCCTGGGGAACCGGGGAGCTGTTTTTT
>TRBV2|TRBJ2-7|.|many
CASRSDWGEQYF
TGTGCCAGCAGGTCTGACTGGGGCGAGCAGTACTTC
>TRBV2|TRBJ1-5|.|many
CASSDLDRSNQPQHF
TGTGCCAGCAGTGACCTTGATAGAAGCAATCAGCCCCAGCATTTT
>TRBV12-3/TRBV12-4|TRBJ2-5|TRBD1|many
CASSDIWDRGIQETQYF
TGTGCCAGCAGTGATATCTGGGACAGGGGAATCCAAGAGACCCAGTACTTC
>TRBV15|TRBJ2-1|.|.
CATSREGDSAYNEQFF
TGTGCCACCAGCAGAGAGGGGGACTCGGCCTACAATGAGCAGTTCTTC
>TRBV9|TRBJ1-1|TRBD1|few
CASSSLTGAGTEAFF
TGTGCCAGCAGCTCCCTGACAGGGGCTGGAACTGAAGCTTTCTTT
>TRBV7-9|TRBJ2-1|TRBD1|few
CASSGRTGFGTYNEQFF
TGTGCCAGCAGCGGAAGGACAGGGTTCGGAACCTACAATGAGCAGTTCTTC
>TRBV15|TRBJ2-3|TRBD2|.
CATSSSRGILAGGQRRTDTQYF
TGTGCCACCAGCAGTTCAAGGGGAATCCTAGCGGGAGGCCAAAGACGCACAGATACGCAGTATTTT
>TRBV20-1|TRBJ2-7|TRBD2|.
CSARDQRFLSVAGAYEQYF
TGCAGTGCTAGAGATCAGAGGTTCTTGTCCGTGGCGGGGGCCTACGAGCAGTACTTC
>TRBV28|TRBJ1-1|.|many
CASSLLSTANTEAFF
TGTGCCAGCAGCCTCCTCTCGACAGCGAACACTGAAGCTTTCTTT
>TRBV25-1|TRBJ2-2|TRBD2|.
CASSVSGESGELFF
TGTGCCAGCAGTGTTAGCGGGGAGAGCGGGGAGCTGTTTTTT
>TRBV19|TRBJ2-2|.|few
CASTLTGRGLTNTGELFF
TGTGCCAGTACCCTAACAGGACGGGGGCTAACGAACACCGGGGAGCTGTTTTTT
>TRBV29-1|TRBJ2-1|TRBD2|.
CSVDIAGRNIPDEQFF
TGCAGCGTTGATATAGCGGGAAGGAACATTCCTGATGAGCAGTTCTTC
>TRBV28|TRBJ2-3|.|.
CASSLGGSAQYF
TGTGCCAGCAGTTTAGGGGGCAGCGCGCAGTATTTT
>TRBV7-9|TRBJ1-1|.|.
CASSLAWTENTEAFF
TGTGCCAGCAGCTTAGCGTGGACGGAGAACACTGAAGCTTTCTTT
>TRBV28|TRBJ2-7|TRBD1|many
CASQRGPYEQYF
TGTGCCAGCCAGAGGGGGCCCTACGAGCAGTACTTC
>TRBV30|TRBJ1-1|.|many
CAWFFNTEAFF
TGTGCCTGGTTTTTTAACACTGAAGCTTTCTTT
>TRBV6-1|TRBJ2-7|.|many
CASMKGGNEQQYF
TGTGCCAGCATGAAAGGGGGGAACGAACAGCAGTACTTC
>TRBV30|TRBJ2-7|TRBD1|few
CACQAGGPPYEQYF
TGTGCCTGTCAGGCAGGGGGTCCCCCCTACGAGCAGTACTTC
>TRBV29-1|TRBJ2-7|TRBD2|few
CSVVGSGSGVYEQYF
TGCAGCGTTGTCGGCAGCGGGAGCGGCGTTTACGAGCAGTACTTC
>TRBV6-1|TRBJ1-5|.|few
CASSELAGDSNQPQHF
TGTGCCAGCAGTGAATTGGCGGGAGATAGCAATCAGCCCCAGCATTTT
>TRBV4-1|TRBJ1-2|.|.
CASTDTPTGNYGYTF
TGCGCCAGCACCGACACCCCGACCGGCAACTATGGCTACACCTTC
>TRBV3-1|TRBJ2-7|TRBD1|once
CASSPTLTGGRGEQYF
TGTGCCAGCAGCCCTACACTAACAGGGGGAAGGGGAGAGCAGTACTTC
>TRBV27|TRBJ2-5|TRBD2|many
CASSSPGTSGGETQYF
TGTGCCAGCAGTTCCCCCGGGACTAGCGGTGGGGAGACCCAGTACTTC
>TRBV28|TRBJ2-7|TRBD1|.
CASSPLWDRYYEQYF
TGTGCCAGCAGTCCGCTATGGGACAGATACTACGAGCAGTACTTC
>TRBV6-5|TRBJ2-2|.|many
CASSYGTFMNTGELFF
TGTGCCAGCAGTTACGGGACTTTCATGAACACCGGGGAGCTGTTTTTT
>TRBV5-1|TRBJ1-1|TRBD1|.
CASSNGRQGGYMTGAFF
TGCGCCAGCAGCAATGGAAGACAGGGAGGTTATATGACTGGAGCTTTCTTT